These 32 T cell receptor beta chains share one sample of origin, sequenced in a study of beta chain bispecific antibodies for T cell cancers. Study conclusions and caveats: Most targeted TRBV signal came from the leukemia cell line cells, not normal T cells.

The antigens these receptors bind are not known. Expansion lasted approximately three days, with either anti-CD3 antibody OKT3 or CD3/CD28 beads. TCRdb called the 5' RACE reads again in MiXCR, with one record for every CDR3 protein. The table has just over 20,000 distinct CDR3 sequences, over 2% seen once; the top ten hold approximately 30%. The specimen sequenced was healthy donor T cells cultured with leukemia cells. The receptors come from a human donor in good health. Some clones in this sample may be carry-over from other donors' samples.

Many counts were recorded for this clonotype. The chain is built from TRBV28 and TRBJ1-4, with 9 bases aligning to TRBD1. The length of the CDR3 is 14 residues. The V segment lost 7 bases and the J segment 6 bases; nucleotides outside the gene matches: 6. The germline V gene has CDR1 MDHEN and CDR2 SYDVKM. CDR3 region: CASTMTGGYEKLFF. The CDR3 nucleotides read TGTGCCAGCACTATGACAGGGGGATATGAAAAACTGTTTTTT.

The chain links TRBV20-1 to TRBJ2-1, with 12 bases fitting TRBD2. V trimming: 3 bases; J trimming: 5 bases; junction bases outside the gene matches: 5. The V gene's germline CDR1 is DFQATT and CDR2 SNEGSKA (reference sequence). The CDR3 has 15 amino acids. The CDR3: CSASDLAGGHNEQFF. CDR3 DNA: TGCAGTGCTAGCGATCTAGCGGGGGGGCACAATGAGCAGTTCTTC.

This clonotype has at least ten counts. DNA for the CDR3: TGTGCCAGCCGGCCCCCTAGCGGGGGCTCCCGACGGTATTTT. It encodes CASRPPSGGSRRYF. This chain connects TRBV2 to TRBJ2-3, with TRBD2 identical over 10 bases. CDR1 and CDR2 from the germline V gene are SNHLY and FYNNEI. V dropped 8 bases and J dropped 14; count of bases not matched to a gene: 16. The CDR3 length is 14 residues.

This clonotype was found many times. The chain combines TRBV7-8 with TRBJ1-3; perhaps TRBD1 as D (6 bases). Germline V gene lookup returns CDR1 SGHVS and CDR2 FQNEAQ. The CDR3 consists of 16 residues. V shed 2 bases and J shed 0 bases, with 11 bases lying between them. CDR3 sequence reads: CASSLYTGLSGNTIYF. The CDR3 DNA sequence: TGTGCCAGCAGCTTATATACAGGGCTCTCTGGAAACACCATATATTTT.

This clonotype occurred many times. The CDR3 is CSASWQGLPLVTDTQYF. The DNA of the CDR3 is TGCAGTGCTAGTTGGCAGGGGCTACCTCTCGTCACAGATACGCAGTATTTT. The rearrangement joins TRBV20-1 to TRBJ2-3, with D perhaps TRBD1 (6 bases). The CDR3 runs 17 residues. Trimming removed 3 bases at V and 2 bases at J, with 21 bases between. CDR1 is DFQATT, CDR2 SNEGSKA, per germline (reference sequence).

In its sample, this clonotype was seen many times. The CDR3 coding sequence is TGCAGCGTTGGAGCAGAGAACACTGAAGCTTTCTTT. This gives the protein CSVGAENTEAFF. This chain connects TRBV29-1 to TRBJ1-1, with unresolved D. Germline V gives CDR1 SQVTM, CDR2 ANQGSEA. Trimming removed 4 bases from V and 1 base from J, with 7 bases in between. The CDR3 loop spans 12 amino acids.

This clonotype qualifies as medium-sized. The chain is built from TRBV20-1 and TRBJ2-4; 10 bases agree with TRBD2. J gave up 7 bases and V 3 bases, and 9 bases lay outside the gene matches. Germline CDR1 DFQATT, CDR2 SNEGSKA (reference sequence). The CDR3 length is 15 residues. The CDR3 DNA is TGCAGTGCTAGGACCGAGCGGGGGGGCGTTAACATTCAGTACTTC. This translates into CSARTERGGVNIQYF.

This clonotype occurred many times. The CDR3 coding sequence is TGCGCCAGCAGTGGGACTAATAAGAACACCGGGGAGCTGTTTTTT. Its protein is CASSGTNKNTGELFF. This sequence joins TRBV5-1 and TRBJ2-2; 7 positions match TRBD2. Germline-derived CDR1 and CDR2 are SGHRS and YFSETQ. This CDR3 is 15 amino acids long. V lost 5 bases and J lost 1; bases outside the gene matches: 5. Looking up the rest from reference TRBV5-1 and TRBJ2-2 gives the full variable domain: KAGVTQTPRYLIKTRGQQVTLSCSPISGHRSVSWYQQTPGQGLQFLFEYFSETQRNKGNFPGRFSGRQFSNSRSEMNVSTLELGDSALYLCASSGTNKNTGELFFGEGSRLTVL.

This clonotype has ten or more counts. The chain employs TRBV24-1 and TRBJ2-1; possible D gene TRBD2, 6 bases. From germline, CDR1 is KGHDR and CDR2 SFDVKD. This CDR3 has 12 residues. The V end lost 9 bases, the J end lost 15 bases, and 20 bases lay between the germline ends. The CDR3 loop reads CATRDEKGRGFF. The CDR3 DNA sequence: TGTGCCACCCGAGATGAAAAGGGGCGGGGGTTCTTC.

In its sample, this clonotype was seen many times. The chain employs TRBV20-1 and TRBJ1-1, with 7 positions matching TRBD1. Germline-derived CDR1 and CDR2 are DFQATT and SNEGSKA (reference sequence). V lost 5 bases and J lost 1; bases outside the gene matches: 16. The CDR3 has 17 residues. The CDR3 region has the DNA TGCAGTGCTCAACTTACAGGGGTCTCTTTCCGGAACACTGAAGCTTTCTTT. The encoded protein is CSAQLTGVSFRNTEAFF.

This clonotype was recorded at least ten times. This chain uses TRBV6-5 with TRBJ2-3; D remains ambiguous. The V end was cut by 4 bases, the J end by 2 bases, with 7 bases between. The CDR3 has 13 residues. The germline V gene encodes CDR1 MNHEY and CDR2 SVGAGI. CDR3 in amino acids: CASSLQNTDTQYF. The CDR3 DNA is TGTGCCAGCAGTTTACAGAACACAGATACGCAGTATTTT.

The table lists this clonotype with many counts. This sequence joins TRBV27 and TRBJ1-1; unclear D gene. The CDR3 is made up of 14 amino acids. The V gene lost 3 bases and the J gene lost 3 bases, with 11 bases spanning the gap. Germline CDR1 reads MNHEY; CDR2 reads SMNVEV (reference sequence). CDR3 protein: CASSLGWEDTEAFF. DNA of the CDR3: TGTGCCAGCAGTTTGGGTTGGGAGGACACTGAAGCTTTCTTT.

By share of the sample, this clonotype is medium-sized. CDR3 residues: CSAKVPSYNEQFF. CDR3 DNA sequence: TGCAGCGCCAAGGTACCCTCTTACAATGAGCAGTTCTTC. The chain is built from TRBV29-1 and TRBJ2-1, with unresolved D. V lost 7 bases to trimming and J lost 4 bases, with 14 bases between them. Germline lookup yields CDR1 SQVTM and CDR2 ANQGSEA. This CDR3 comprises 13 residues.

This clonotype was counted between two and nine times. This sequence joins TRBV5-1 and TRBJ2-5; 7 bases align to TRBD2. The CDR3 runs to 15 residues. The germline V gene encodes CDR1 SGHRS and CDR2 YFSETQ. The J segment lost 4 bases and the V segment lost 3 bases, leaving 9 bases of the junction unmatched. The DNA for the CDR3 is TGCGCCAGCAGCTCCTACGGGACTACCACAGAGACCCAGTACTTC. Its protein is CASSSYGTTTETQYF.

This clonotype was seen at least ten times. The chain combines TRBV4-1 with TRBJ1-2; the D gene is possibly TRBD1 (6 bases). Between the trimmed V and J ends, which lost 0 bases and 8 bases, there was a span of 16 bases. The germline gives CDR1 MGHRA, CDR2 YSYEKL. The CDR3 is 15 residues long. CDR3: CASSQDEGGLGGYTF. The CDR3 DNA reads as TGCGCCAGCAGCCAAGATGAGGGGGGCTTGGGGGGCTACACCTTC.

This clonotype showed up just a few times. The rearrangement links TRBV30 to TRBJ2-5, with TRBD2 as a possible D gene (5 bases). Germline V gene lookup returns CDR1 GTSNPN and CDR2 SVGIG (reference sequence). Trimming pared 6 bases from V and 2 bases from J, leaving 13 bases between. This CDR3 is 13 amino acids long. The CDR3 DNA sequence: TGTGCCTGCTCTACCGGGGTACAAGAGACCCAGTACTTC. This translates into CACSTGVQETQYF.

This clonotype came up many times. The chain has TRBV20-1 and TRBJ1-6; tentatively, D is TRBD1 (5 bases). V lost 5 bases to trimming and J lost 0 bases, with 11 bases between them. From germline, CDR1 is DFQATT and CDR2 SNEGSKA (reference sequence). CDR3 length equals 15 residues. The DNA for the CDR3 is TGCAGTGCTGGGGACCTTAGCTCCTATAATTCACCCCTCCACTTT. As protein: CSAGDLSSYNSPLHF.

This clonotype was detected many times. This sequence joins TRBV19 and TRBJ1-2; D may be TRBD1 (5 bases). The CDR3 consists of 14 residues. The V end lost 4 bases, the J end lost 7 bases, and 16 bases lay between the germline ends. Germline V CDR1 and CDR2: LNHDA, SQIVND (reference sequence). The CDR3 sequence: CASSTRRGEVGYTF. In DNA, the CDR3 is TGTGCCAGTAGTACCCGGCGGGGGGAGGTTGGCTACACCTTC.

This clonotype was counted ten times or more. The chain combines TRBV20-1 with TRBJ1-2; TRBD1 is a possible D gene (5 bases). There are 13 residues in the CDR3. V dropped 5 bases and J dropped 4 bases, with 14 bases sitting between them. Looked up from germline, CDR1 is DFQATT and CDR2 is SNEGSKA (reference sequence). The CDR3 bases are TGCAGTGCTCGGGGGTCCGCGGCCTATGGCTACACCTTC. As protein: CSARGSAAYGYTF.

In this sample, this clonotype turned up a few times. The V and J genes are TRBV19 and TRBJ1-1; D not certain. Trimming removed 10 bases at V and 8 bases at J, with 17 bases between. The length of the CDR3 is 12 residues. Germline CDR1 is LNHDA and CDR2 is SQIVND (reference sequence). The chain's CDR3 is CATRVSLQEAFF. The CDR3 bases are TGTGCCACCCGGGTATCGCTCCAAGAAGCTTTCTTT.

This clonotype has at least ten counts. The chain joins TRBV20-1 to TRBJ2-3; 7 bases fit TRBD1. Germline CDR1 DFQATT, CDR2 SNEGSKA (reference sequence). The CDR3 has 14 residues. The junction had 6 bases not matched to a gene; V was cut back by 6 bases and J by 0 bases. For the CDR3, the DNA is TGCAGTGCCCCCTGGGACAGAAGCACAGATACGCAGTATTTT. Residues: CSAPWDRSTDTQYF.

This clonotype was detected ten times or more. This chain links TRBV2 with TRBJ1-5; D perhaps matches TRBD1 (5 bases). Trimming left V 6 bases short and J 3 bases short, with 12 bases between. The germline V gene encodes CDR1 SNHLY and CDR2 FYNNEI. The CDR3 consists of 14 residues. CDR3 coding DNA: TGTGCCAGCAGGGGAGACAGCTCCAATCAGCCCCAGCATTTT. The encoded protein is CASRGDSSNQPQHF.

The table lists this clonotype with many counts. This rearrangement joins TRBV10-1 to TRBJ1-1, with 12 bases fitting TRBD1. Germline assignment: CDR1 WNHNN and CDR2 SYGVQD (reference sequence). This CDR3 has 16 residues. Trimming took 6 bases from V and 0 from J; bases not matched to a gene: 5. The CDR3 loop reads CASSSGTGGLNTEAFF. The CDR3 DNA follows: TGCGCCAGCAGCTCCGGGACAGGGGGCTTGAACACTGAAGCTTTCTTT.

In its sample, this clonotype was seen many times. The V call is TRBV12-5, the J call TRBJ1-1; no clear D gene. CDR1 is LGHNT and CDR2 is FRNRAP in the germline V gene. The CDR3 is 14 residues long. V lost 5 bases and J 0 bases, leaving 10 bases between the germline ends. CDR3 residues: CASGPRTVNTEAFF. The CDR3 DNA sequence: TGTGCTAGTGGTCCCAGGACGGTGAACACTGAAGCTTTCTTT.

V and J are TRBV19 and TRBJ2-2, with D possibly TRBD2 on 5 matching bases. CDR3 size: 15 residues. Germline V gene sequence: CDR1 LNHDA, CDR2 SQIVND (reference sequence). With 5 bases removed from V and 6 bases from J, the gap between germline ends came to 16 bases. CDR3 sequence (DNA): TGTGCCAGTAGTCCCCACACGGGGAAGGCCGGGGAGCTGTTTTTT. This gives the protein CASSPHTGKAGELFF. The whole variable domain, filled in from reference TRBV19 and TRBJ2-2, reads DGGITQSPKYLFRKEGQNVTLSCEQNLNHDAMYWYRQDPGQGLRLIYYSQIVNDFQKGDIAEGYSVSREKKESFPLTVTSAQKNPTAFYLCASSPHTGKAGELFFGEGSRLTVL.

The table lists this clonotype with many counts. This rearrangement joins TRBV4-1 to TRBJ2-1, with 7 nucleotides matching TRBD2. Germline assignment: CDR1 MGHRA and CDR2 YSYEKL. The CDR3 runs 16 residues. Trimming cost V 0 bases and J 6 bases; bases outside gene matches: 8. The CDR3 DNA reads TGCGCCAGCAGCCAAGAGAGCGGGGTGGCGGGCAATGAGCAGTTCTTC. Translated, it gives CASSQESGVAGNEQFF.

This clonotype was counted many times. This chain links TRBV6-6 with TRBJ1-4; 8 positions agree with TRBD1. Germline V lookup: CDR1 MNHNY, CDR2 SVGAGI (reference sequence). J was trimmed by 6 bases and V by 6 bases; bases with no gene match: 6. The CDR3 contains 14 residues. CDR3: CASRTQGGDEKLFF. In DNA, the CDR3 is TGTGCCAGCAGGACACAGGGGGGTGATGAAAAACTGTTTTTT.

This clonotype was seen at least ten times. DNA for the CDR3: TGTGCCAGCAGGTTTAGCGGGGCTGAGCAGTTCTTC. It is translated as CASRFSGAEQFF. The V gene is TRBV7-9, the J gene TRBJ2-1; TRBD2 aligns across 8 bases. Germline-derived CDR1 and CDR2 are SEHNR and FQNEAQ (reference sequence). V trimming: 6 bases; J trimming: 9 bases; junction bases outside the gene matches: 4. This CDR3 has 12 residues.

The chain recombines TRBV19 with TRBJ1-1; D gene unclear. This CDR3 region has 12 residues. Germline loops: CDR1 LNHDA, CDR2 SQIVND (reference sequence). Trimming shortened V by 6 bases and J by 1 base, and 6 bases separated the two germline ends. Here the CDR3 reads CASRLGNTEAFF. The CDR3 region has the DNA TGTGCCAGTAGACTAGGGAACACTGAAGCTTTCTTT. Full variable domain (rest looked up from reference TRBV19 and TRBJ1-1): DGGITQSPKYLFRKEGQNVTLSCEQNLNHDAMYWYRQDPGQGLRLIYYSQIVNDFQKGDIAEGYSVSREKKESFPLTVTSAQKNPTAFYLCASRLGNTEAFFGQGTRLTVV.

In this sample, this clonotype turned up many times. J is TRBJ2-2 and V is TRBV5-6; D ambiguous. V was pared by 4 bases and J by 3 bases, with 7 bases between. Germline CDR1 reads SGHDT; CDR2 reads YYEEEE. This CDR3 is 13 amino acids long. The CDR3 coding sequence is TGTGCCAGCAGCCCCCCTTACACCGGGGAGCTGTTTTTT. It translates to CASSPPYTGELFF.

This clonotype showed up many times. The gene calls are TRBV19 and TRBJ1-2; D ambiguous. CDR1 and CDR2 (germline): LNHDA, SQIVND (reference sequence). The CDR3 totals 12 residues. Trimming took 6 bases from V and 5 from J, leaving 10 bases between them. Here the CDR3 DNA reads TGTGCCAGTAGGCAGACGGATTATGGCTACACCTTC. Amino acids: CASRQTDYGYTF.

Many counts were recorded for this clonotype. The chain employs TRBV5-6 and TRBJ2-2; D gene ambiguous. Germline V CDR1 and CDR2: SGHDT, YYEEEE. The CDR3 runs 14 residues. V was pared by 4 bases and J by 0 bases, with 7 bases between. CDR3 amino acids: CASSQSPNTGELFF. The CDR3 bases are TGTGCCAGCAGCCAATCACCGAACACCGGGGAGCTGTTTTTT.